These 5 T cell receptor beta chains originate from one sample sequenced in a study of long-term antiretroviral therapy in people with HIV. Survey-level resolution applied to immunoSEQ assay v3.0. Sequencing was performed with immunoSEQ multiplex PCR; in TCRdb, only in-frame clones are kept and a portion is missing. The table shows about 25,000 clones, with roughly three quarters occurring only once. The sample here was unsorted PBMCs, taken 2.1 years after starting antiretroviral therapy. These receptor sequences come from a young man with HIV.

J is TRBJ2-2 and V is TRBV5-1; possible D gene TRBD1, 6 bases. The CDR3 is 15 residues long. V gave up 4 bases and J gave up 1 base, with 11 bases separating them. Germline CDR1 and CDR2: SGHRS and YFSETQ. The CDR3 reads CASSVSQGNTGELFF. The CDR3, as DNA: TGCGCCAGCAGCGTTTCACAGGGGAACACCGGGGAGCTGTTTTTT.

This clone was seen a handful of times. The genes are TRBV7-2 and TRBJ2-7, with TRBD2 matching 9 bases. Germline lookup yields CDR1 SGHTA and CDR2 FQGNSA. The CDR3 totals 15 residues. The V gene end was trimmed by 4 bases and the J gene end by 2 bases; junction bases not matched to a gene: 6. The CDR3 reads CASSSQPSGAYEQYF. CDR3 bases: TGTGCCAGCAGCTCCCAACCTAGCGGGGCCTACGAGCAGTACTTC.

The chain uses TRBV19 and TRBJ2-1; D gene ambiguous. Per the germline V gene, CDR1 is LNHDA and CDR2 is SQIVND (reference sequence). This CDR3 region has 14 residues. V dropped 3 bases and J dropped 2 bases, with 8 bases sitting between them. CDR3 sequence (DNA): TGTGCCAGTAGTATCCCCGGCCCCTACAATGAGCAGTTCTTC. Translation: CASSIPGPYNEQFF.

This clone was observed a handful of times. V is TRBV11-3 and J is TRBJ2-3; maybe TRBD2 (6 bases). The CDR3 loop spans 16 amino acids. Trimming removed 4 bases at V and 3 bases at J, with 17 bases between. Germline V gene lookup returns CDR1 SGHNT and CDR2 YENEEA. CDR3 amino acids: CASSYGGVGGTDTQYF. The CDR3 nucleotides read TGTGCCAGCAGCTACGGAGGGGTGGGGGGTACAGATACGCAGTATTTT. The full variable domain, in which reference TRBV11-3 and TRBJ2-3 provide the parts outside the CDR3, is EAGVVQSPRYKIIEKKQPVAFWCNPISGHNTLYWYLQNLGQGPELLIRYENEEAVDDSQLPKDRFSAERLKGVDSTLKIQPAELGDSAVYLCASSYGGVGGTDTQYFGPGTRLTVL.

Only a few counts were recorded for this clone. This chain joins TRBV13 and TRBJ1-5, with D possibly matching TRBD1 (6 bases). Germline V gene data show CDR1 as PRHDT and CDR2 as FYEKMQ (reference sequence). The CDR3 runs to 14 residues. The V end lost 5 bases, the J end lost 7 bases, and 15 bases lay between the germline ends. The CDR3 DNA follows: TGTGCCAGCAGCGAACAGGGCCCGGGGCAGCCCCAGCATTTT. Residues: CASSEQGPGQPQHF.